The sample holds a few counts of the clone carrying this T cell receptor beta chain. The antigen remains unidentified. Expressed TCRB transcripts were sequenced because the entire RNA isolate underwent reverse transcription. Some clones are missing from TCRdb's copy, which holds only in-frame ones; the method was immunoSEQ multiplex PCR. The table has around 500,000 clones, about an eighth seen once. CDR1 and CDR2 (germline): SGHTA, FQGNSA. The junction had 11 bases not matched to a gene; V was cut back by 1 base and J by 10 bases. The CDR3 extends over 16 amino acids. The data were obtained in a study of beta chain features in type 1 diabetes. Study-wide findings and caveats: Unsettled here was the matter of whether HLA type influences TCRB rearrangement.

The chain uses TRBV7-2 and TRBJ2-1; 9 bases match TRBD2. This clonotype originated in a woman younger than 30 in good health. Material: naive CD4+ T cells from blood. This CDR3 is CASSLGSGAGGLEQFF. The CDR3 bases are TGTGCCAGCAGCTTAGGGTCAGGAGCGGGAGGTTTAGAGCAGTTCTTC. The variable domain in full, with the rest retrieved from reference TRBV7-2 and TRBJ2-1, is GAGVSQSPSNKVTEKGKDVELRCDPISGHTALYWYRQSLGQGLEFLIYFQGNSAPDKSGLPSDRFSAERTGGSVSTLTIQRTQQEDSAVYLCASSLGSGAGGLEQFFGPGTRLTVL.